The 26 T cell receptor beta chains in this list originate from one sample, sequenced in a study of T cells after posttransplantation cyclophosphamide. Libraries were prepared by immunoSEQ multiplex PCR; TCRdb keeps only in-frame clonotypes and omits some of them. Observed are about 12,000 clones, no singletons, with the top ten taking 6% to 8%. The sequenced sample consisted of PBMCs. Receptors originate from a woman between 40 and 50 years old in good health, CMV-negative, and a related stem cell transplant donor.

The sample holds many counts of this clone. This rearrangement joins TRBV18 to TRBJ1-2; 9 bases fit TRBD1. Trimming at V came to 4 bases and at J to 5 bases, leaving 5 bases not matched to a gene. In germline, CDR1 is KGHSH, CDR2 LQKENI. This CDR3 spans 14 amino acids. CDR3: CASSRTGERYGYTF. In DNA, the CDR3 is TGTGCCAGCTCACGGACAGGGGAGCGGTATGGCTACACCTTC.

This clone was found many times. The V call is TRBV6-1, the J call TRBJ2-1; 9 bases align to TRBD2. The germline V gene has CDR1 MNHNS and CDR2 SASEGT. The CDR3 covers 14 residues. After removal of 9 bases from V and 4 bases from J, the junction contained 7 bases not matched to a gene. The chain's CDR3 is CASWIAGAYNEQFF. The CDR3 region has the DNA TGTGCCAGTTGGATAGCGGGGGCTTACAATGAGCAGTTCTTC.

There are many counts of this clone. The chain couples TRBV9 to TRBJ2-1; TRBD2 aligns across 7 bases. Trimming at V came to 4 bases and at J to 4 bases, leaving 14 bases not matched to a gene. Germline V CDR1 and CDR2: SGDLS, YYNGEE. The length of the CDR3 is 17 residues. The CDR3 loop is CASSFSPLRGVYNEQFF. The CDR3 DNA sequence: TGTGCCAGCAGCTTCAGCCCCCTACGGGGGGTGTACAATGAGCAGTTCTTC.

This clone was detected ten times or more. This rearrangement joins TRBV2 to TRBJ1-5; TRBD1 matches at 8 bases. V lost 9 bases to trimming and J lost 7 bases; unmatched junction nucleotides: 8. The germline V gene has CDR1 SNHLY and CDR2 FYNNEI. The CDR3 loop spans 13 amino acids. The CDR3 bases are TGTGCCAGTTGGACAGGGAGAATCCAGCCCCAGCATTTT. Its translation: CASWTGRIQPQHF. Filled out from reference TRBV2 and TRBJ1-5, the complete variable domain reads EPEVTQTPSHQVTQMGQEVILRCVPISNHLYFYWYRQILGQKVEFLVSFYNNEISEKSEIFDDQFSVERPDGSNFTLKIRSTKLEDSAMYFCASWTGRIQPQHFGDGTRLSIL.

This clone showed up many times. The chain employs TRBV27 and TRBJ2-1, with 14 bases matching TRBD2. Germline loops: CDR1 MNHEY, CDR2 SMNVEV (reference sequence). CDR3 length equals 15 residues. V gave up 4 bases and J gave up 7 bases; unmatched junction bases: 3. The DNA for the CDR3 is TGTGCCAGCAGTTCAGGGACTAGCGGGAGAAATGAGCAGTTCTTC. This codes for CASSSGTSGRNEQFF.

In its sample, this clone was seen many times. The V call is TRBV6-5, the J call TRBJ2-2; a weak D match, TRBD1 (6 bases). V gave up 6 bases and J gave up 5 bases, with 16 bases separating them. Germline lookup yields CDR1 MNHEY and CDR2 SVGAGI. The CDR3 length is 15 residues. The CDR3 bases are TGTGCCAGCAGCAGGGACACCCTTAAGACCGGGGAGCTGTTTTTT. This codes for CASSRDTLKTGELFF.

This clone was counted many times. This chain uses TRBV5-6 with TRBJ2-2, with 7 bases fitting TRBD1. J was trimmed by 3 bases and V by 0 bases; bases with no gene match: 2. Germline assignment: CDR1 SGHDT and CDR2 YYEEEE. The CDR3 runs to 15 residues. The CDR3 protein is CASSLVQGDTGELFF. The CDR3 DNA follows: TGTGCCAGCAGCTTGGTTCAGGGGGACACCGGGGAGCTGTTTTTT.

This clone was observed at least ten times. The chain links TRBV15 to TRBJ2-3; 7 bases map to TRBD1. This CDR3 is 18 amino acids long. The junction had 14 bases not matched to a gene; V was cut back by 5 bases and J by 0 bases. Per the germline V gene, CDR1 is LNHNV and CDR2 is YYDKDF (reference sequence). The CDR3 nucleotides are TGTGCCACCAGCGAAGGGACAGCGAATGCCTTTAGCACAGATACGCAGTATTTT. It specifies CATSEGTANAFSTDTQYF.

This clone came up many times. This rearrangement joins TRBV11-2 to TRBJ1-2, with 7 bases lining up with TRBD1. Germline V gene lookup returns CDR1 SGHAT and CDR2 FQNNGV. The CDR3 is made up of 18 amino acids. Trimming took 0 bases from V and 2 from J; bases not matched to a gene: 12. The CDR3 spells CASSLDALGAGGNYGYTF. CDR3 nucleotides: TGTGCCAGCAGCTTAGACGCTCTAGGAGCAGGGGGGAACTATGGCTACACCTTC. The full variable domain, in which reference TRBV11-2 and TRBJ1-2 provide the parts outside the CDR3, is EAGVAQSPRYKIIEKRQSVAFWCNPISGHATLYWYQQILGQGPKLLIQFQNNGVVDDSQLPKDRFSAERLKGVDSTLKIQPAKLEDSAVYLCASSLDALGAGGNYGYTFGSGTRLTVV.

The sample holds many counts of this clone. The rearrangement joins TRBV5-1 to TRBJ2-7; weak D call: TRBD1 (7 bases). Trimming pared 2 bases from V and 4 bases from J, leaving 16 bases between. This CDR3 is built from 15 residues. Germline V gives CDR1 SGHRS, CDR2 YFSETQ. The CDR3 coding sequence is TGCGCCAGCAGCTTAGGCGGGACAGCGAGTTACGAGCAGTACTTC. Translating it yields CASSLGGTASYEQYF.

At least ten counts were recorded for this clone. CDR3 protein: CASSGQSQETQYF. CDR3 DNA: TGTGCCAGCAGCGGACAATCCCAAGAGACCCAGTACTTC. The V call is TRBV6-1, the J call TRBJ2-5; D possibly corresponds to TRBD1 (5 bases). Germline V gene lookup returns CDR1 MNHNS and CDR2 SASEGT. V was clipped by 6 bases and J by 1 base, with 9 bases between them. The CDR3 has 13 amino acids.

In this sample, this clone turned up many times. The J gene is TRBJ1-4, the V gene TRBV28; 7 bases match TRBD1. CDR1 MDHEN and CDR2 SYDVKM come from the germline V gene. Germline trimming cut 4 bases from V and 3 bases from J; bases unmatched to any gene: 5. CDR3 length equals 15 residues. Here the CDR3 reads CASSSTGTANEKLFF. CDR3 DNA: TGTGCCAGCAGTTCAACCGGGACAGCTAATGAAAAACTGTTTTTT.

This clone was seen at least ten times. The genes are TRBV4-1 and TRBJ1-1; 9 bases are shared with TRBD1. CDR1 is MGHRA and CDR2 is YSYEKL in the germline V gene. The ends lost 6 bases at V and 0 bases at J; junction bases unmatched: 8. This CDR3 contains 16 residues. The CDR3 DNA reads as TGCGCCAGCAGGAAGGGACAGGGTGGAATGAACACTGAAGCTTTCTTT. Protein product: CASRKGQGGMNTEAFF.

The sample holds many counts of this clone. The chain employs TRBV5-6 and TRBJ2-7; 10 nucleotides align to TRBD1. CDR1 is SGHDT, CDR2 YYEEEE, per germline. Germline trimming cut 6 bases from V and 4 bases from J; bases unmatched to any gene: 10. The CDR3 is 15 amino acids. DNA of the CDR3: TGTGCCAGCAACCTCGGGACAGGGGCTGGGTACGAGCAGTACTTC. Its protein product is CASNLGTGAGYEQYF.

This clone has at least ten counts. The chain has TRBV7-9 and TRBJ1-2; possible D gene TRBD1, 5 bases. The V gene's germline CDR1 is SEHNR and CDR2 FQNEAQ (reference sequence). V shed 5 bases and J shed 8 bases, with 9 bases lying between them. There are 11 residues in the CDR3. CDR3 loop: CASSPGAGYTF. CDR3 DNA sequence: TGTGCCAGCAGCCCTGGGGCGGGCTACACCTTC.

This clone showed up just a few times. The DNA for the CDR3 is TGCAGCGTTGAAAAAACAGGGCGCGGTGGCTACACCTTC. It specifies CSVEKTGRGGYTF. The chain joins TRBV29-1 to TRBJ1-2, with D possibly TRBD1 on 6 matching bases. Germline loops: CDR1 SQVTM, CDR2 ANQGSEA. V was clipped by 2 bases and J by 7 bases, with 14 bases between them. The CDR3 consists of 13 residues.

This clone was picked up many times. V usage is TRBV2 and J usage is TRBJ2-3; 7 bases map to TRBD2. From germline, CDR1 is SNHLY and CDR2 FYNNEI. CDR3 length: 15 amino acids. Trimming removed 8 bases from V and 0 bases from J; junction bases left unmatched: 8. CDR3 sequence: CASLPWRGSTDTQYF. The CDR3 DNA sequence: TGTGCCAGCCTCCCCTGGCGGGGGAGCACAGATACGCAGTATTTT.

This clone was seen at least ten times. J is TRBJ2-7 and V is TRBV11-2; a possible D gene is TRBD2 (7 bases). The V end lost 5 bases, the J end lost 2 bases, and 22 bases lay between the germline ends. Germline V gene data show CDR1 as SGHAT and CDR2 as FQNNGV. There are 17 residues in the CDR3. CDR3 residues: CASSPRGGASLTYEQYF. The CDR3 nucleotides read TGTGCCAGCAGCCCCCGAGGGGGGGCATCGCTTACCTACGAGCAGTACTTC.

This clone has a count of ten or more. The CDR3 loop reads CASSLWPSVTDTQYF. CDR3 DNA sequence: TGTGCCAGCAGTTTATGGCCTAGCGTAACAGATACGCAGTATTTT. This chain uses TRBV27 with TRBJ2-3; the D gene is possibly TRBD2 (6 bases). The V gene's germline CDR1 is MNHEY and CDR2 SMNVEV (reference sequence). V was cut by 1 base and J by 3 bases, with 11 bases left in between. The CDR3 loop spans 15 amino acids.

At least ten counts were recorded for this clone. The J gene is TRBJ2-3, the V gene TRBV19; no definite D call. The CDR3 is 16 residues long. CDR1 is LNHDA, CDR2 SQIVND, per germline (reference sequence). Deletions cut 3 bases from V and 3 bases from J, with 16 bases between. This chain's CDR3 is CASSILLRSGTDTQYF. The CDR3 bases are TGTGCCAGTAGTATTCTGTTGAGGTCCGGGACAGATACGCAGTATTTT.

This clone was seen more than once but under ten times. This sequence joins TRBV5-1 and TRBJ2-5; the match to TRBD2 covers 7 bases. This CDR3 has 15 amino acids. Trimming at V came to 1 base and at J to 0 bases, leaving 3 bases not matched to a gene. The germline gives CDR1 SGHRS, CDR2 YFSETQ. In DNA form, the CDR3 reads TGCGCCAGCAGCTTGTCCCTAGCGGACCAAGAGACCCAGTACTTC. It encodes CASSLSLADQETQYF.

At least ten counts were recorded for this clone. The rearrangement links TRBV6-2 or TRBV6-3 to TRBJ2-7, with D possibly being TRBD1 (6 bases). The CDR3 is made up of 15 amino acids. V shed 5 bases and J shed 3 bases, with 17 bases lying between them. Germline assignment: CDR1 MNHEY and CDR2 SVGEGT. CDR3 sequence (DNA): TGTGCCAGCAGTGACGCAAGGACAGTGAACTACGAGCAGTACTTC. This sequence encodes CASSDARTVNYEQYF.

This clone showed up many times. This chain links TRBV12-3 or TRBV12-4 with TRBJ1-4, with a weak D call TRBD1 (5 bases). Trimming pared 1 base from V and 4 bases from J, leaving 13 bases between. The CDR3 consists of 16 residues. In DNA form, the CDR3 reads TGTGCCAGCAGTTTAGTTGAGGTAGGGGTTAATGAAAAACTGTTTTTT. Its translation is CASSLVEVGVNEKLFF.

This clone was seen at least ten times. The chain recombines TRBV28 with TRBJ1-2, with 11 bases aligning to TRBD1. This CDR3 comprises 15 residues. The trim removed 1 base at V and 4 bases at J, leaving 2 bases unmatched. Germline values: CDR1 MDHEN, CDR2 SYDVKM. CDR3: CASSLSGTGGYGYTF. CDR3 DNA sequence: TGTGCCAGCAGTTTATCCGGGACAGGGGGCTATGGCTACACCTTC.

In this sample, this clone turned up many times. This chain joins TRBV2 and TRBJ2-5; 8 nucleotides line up with TRBD1. V shed 8 bases, J shed 1 base, and the junction held 9 bases outside the gene matches. This CDR3 has 15 amino acids. Germline CDR1 is SNHLY and CDR2 is FYNNEI. CDR3 DNA sequence: TGTGCCAGCGTGGGACAGGCCACGATCCAAGAGACCCAGTACTTC. Translated: CASVGQATIQETQYF.

This clone was detected many times. This rearrangement joins TRBV11-3 to TRBJ2-1; maybe TRBD2 (6 bases). Germline V gene lookup returns CDR1 SGHNT and CDR2 YENEEA. CDR3 length: 15 residues. V was shortened by 5 bases and J by 0 bases, with 11 bases between the two germline ends. DNA of the CDR3: TGTGCCAGCAGCCAGGGACTCTACTCCTACAATGAGCAGTTCTTC. Its protein product is CASSQGLYSYNEQFF.